A single TCR beta chain is shown here with its context. It has no known antigen specificity. No clone much larger than this one lies a single base away; base qualities are absent. These data are taken from a study of MAIT cells during Salmonella Paratyphi A infection (dated by TCRdb to about 2017). About the investigation overall: A single dose of 1-5x10^3 CFU of S. Paratyphi A strain NVGH308 was swallowed by adult volunteers aged 18 to 60. Ciprofloxacin 500 mg twice daily for 14 days, starting at diagnosis, was given to diagnosed volunteers.

Reading from cysteine to phenylalanine, the CDR3 counts 15 amino acids. CDR3 DNA is the only sequence kept; it has 45 bases, read in frame from the first base. Unmatched junction bases come to 4, with V trimmed by 6 bases and J by 2 bases. Library generation was performed with 5' RACE. TCRbeta was amplified in two rounds of PCR using Phusion High-Fidelity polymerase, and the primers added sample-specific barcodes. TCRbeta libraries were made through template-switch cDNA synthesis using SMARTScribe reverse transcriptase and a TRBC-specific primer. The barcoded samples were pooled and then prepared using the NEBNext Ultra DNA Library Prep Kit for Illumina. Libraries were sequenced on an Illumina MiSeq with the MiSeq reagent kit v2, 300 cycles. The authors' pipeline ran thus. Reads were demultiplexed by barcode with Jemultiplexer and aligned with MiTCR using default parameters. VDJtools removed non-functional sequences, and clonotypes were defined by amino acid sequence, with clonotype frequencies based on assigned sequence reads. The clonal space homeostasis analysis grouped clonotypes by frequency into over-represented (0.05-1), large, medium and small bins. TCRdb reworked the public reads: Q25 trimming with fastp, MiXCR clone assembly, productive beta chains retained. CDR3 protein sequences are deduplicated, and each keeps its most common genes and DNA. It is TCRdb's table, rather than the study itself, that gives the V and J calls and clone size. Recorded for this sample are about 1,000 distinct CDR3 sequences; roughly 22% of them occurred a single time. The ten largest clonotypes hold 39% of the sample.

The paper's findings and limits, for the study overall: More expansion or contraction among the top five MAIT clonotypes was shown in diagnosed volunteers than in healthy controls (around 0.57 versus 0.12), suggesting infection-driven repertoire reshaping. Space occupied by over-represented MAIT clonotypes fell significantly from baseline to mid-infection (approximately 0.17 to 0.10), with no significant post-infection difference. The availability of volunteer samples limited the sample sizes, but these sizes were considered adequate to detect differences between groups. MAIT cell TRBV usage was oligoclonal with a preference for TRBV20 and TRBV6, and infection did not appear to change this usage.

This specimen's time point label, interpreted: after infection, following antibiotic treatment. MAIT cells, defined as Valpha7.2+ CD161+ T cells, were identified and sorted by flow cytometry. Circulating MAIT cell TCRbeta repertoires were profiled longitudinally in six volunteers who developed enteric fever after controlled oral challenge with live Salmonella Paratyphi A. MAIT cell samples were contributed by each diagnosed volunteer at pre-infection, mid-infection and post-infection timepoints. A diagnosis of enteric fever was based on Paratyphi A bacteremia and/or a persistent fever above 38 degrees C that lasted longer than 12 hours. Challenged volunteers were diagnosed with infection between day 4 and day 7 after challenge. Between about 4,500 and 10,000 MAIT cells per sample were sorted directly into RNAqueous-Micro lysis buffer for RNA extraction. Lymphoprep gradient centrifugation was used to isolate peripheral blood mononuclear cells from blood samples and leukocyte cones. A BD FACSAria Fusion or BD FACSAria III sorter was used for cell sorting.

The clonotype comes from a person aged 18 to 75 who was deliberately infected with Salmonella Paratyphi A in a paratyphoid fever challenge study. The sequenced sample was MAIT cells from blood, obtained at the last sampling point of the challenge study. This chain is built from TRBV23-1 and TRBJ1-5; 10 nucleotides in the junction match TRBD1. TRBV23-1 is treated as an ORF (open reading frame) with a function not yet certain. The sequenced DNA: TGCGCCAGCAGCCGGGACAGGGGTTGCAATCAGCCCCAGCATTTT. Its translation reads: CASSRDRGCNQPQHF.